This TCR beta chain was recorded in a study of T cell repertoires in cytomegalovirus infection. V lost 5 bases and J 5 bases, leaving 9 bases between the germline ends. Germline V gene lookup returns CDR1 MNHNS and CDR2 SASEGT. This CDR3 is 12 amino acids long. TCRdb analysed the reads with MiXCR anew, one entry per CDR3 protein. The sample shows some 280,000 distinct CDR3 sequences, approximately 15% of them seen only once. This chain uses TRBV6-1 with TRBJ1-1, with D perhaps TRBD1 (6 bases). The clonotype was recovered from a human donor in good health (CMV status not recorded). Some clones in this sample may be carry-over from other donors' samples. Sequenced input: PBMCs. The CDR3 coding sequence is TGTGCCAGCAGTCAGGGGAGGACTGAAGCTTTCTTT. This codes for CASSQGRTEAFF.